This entry features one T cell receptor beta chain sequence. No antigen is known for it. Making TCR cDNA involved 5'RACE template switching, which added UMIs and a universal primer site. TCRdb used MiXCR to reprocess the 5' RACE reads, holding one entry per CDR3 protein. The sample records approximately 510,000 distinct CDR3 sequences, 21% being singletons. This CDR3 is built from 13 residues. V was cut by 7 bases and J by 1 base, with 10 bases left in between. Per the germline V gene, CDR1 is SGHVS and CDR2 is FQNEAQ. This specimen belongs to a study of T cells after yellow fever vaccination. Overall study context: Preparation of the low-cell-number fractions used SMART-Seq v4 Ultra Low Input. Study results and limitations: Weaker, the secondary response had a peak occurring faster, on day 5 versus 15. Relatively few clonotypes were ones that appeared in both CD4 and CD8 compartments.

The chain has TRBV7-8 and TRBJ1-1, with a weak D call TRBD1 (5 bases). This sequence was found in a man younger than 35 who received the YFV17D yellow fever vaccine. The specimen comprised PBMCs, sampled less than 25 days after the first yellow fever vaccination. In DNA, the CDR3 is TGTGCCAGCAAAATAGACAGGAACACTGAAGCTTTCTTT. This translates into CASKIDRNTEAFF. The full variable domain, completed using reference TRBV7-8 and TRBJ1-1, is GAGVSQSPRYKVAKRGQDVALRCDPISGHVSLFWYQQALGQGPEFLTYFQNEAQLDKSGLPSDRFFAERPEGSVSTLKIQRTQQEDSAVYLCASKIDRNTEAFFGQGTRLTVV.